The sequence of this T cell receptor beta chain was determined in a study of OX40 agonist ivuxolimab in advanced cancers. Describing the broader study: Ivuxolimab was an agonistic, fully human IgG2 monoclonal antibody directed against OX40 (CD134), a costimulatory receptor. The paper covers the monotherapy dose-escalation part of the phase I ivuxolimab trial, which included N ≈ 52 patients. Prior anti-PD-1, anti-PD-L1 or anti-CTLA-4 therapy was permitted, and checkpoint inhibitors had been received by roughly 42% of dose-escalation patients. Partial responses occurred in three dose-escalation patients: two with cutaneous melanoma and one with hepatocellular carcinoma. Of the approximately 53 patients in dose escalation, some 20 had hepatocellular carcinoma, about 15 had melanoma, 9 had renal cell carcinoma and 9 had head and neck cancer. In the dose-escalation cohort, 75% to 90% of patients were male, and the mean age was 60 years with a range of roughly 23 to 90. Peripheral TCRbeta sequencing aimed to test whether ivuxolimab altered TCR sequence diversity and caused clonal T-cell expansion. Intravenous ivuxolimab was administered to patients every 2 weeks at six dose levels: 0.01, 0.1, 0.3, 1.5, 3 and 10 mg/kg. The paper as a whole reports these results and caveats: Which antigens the clonally expanded peripheral T cells were specific for was not determined. At doses of 0.1 to 3.0 mg/kg, clonal expansion of both CD4+ and CD8+ T cells in blood was seen between baseline and week 6. After ivuxolimab, expanded clones were on average more numerous among CD8+ T cells than among CD4+ T cells. Low levels of normalized T-cell clonal expansion were also seen in some patients who did not respond. In partial responders in the 0.1-3.0 mg/kg groups, normalized peripheral clonal expansion was found to be among the lowest, especially among CD8+ T cells.

Patients with a history of autoimmune disease or receiving systemic immunosuppression were excluded from the trial. Peripheral blood for TCR sequencing was drawn from every dose cohort at baseline, at cycle 4 day 1 and at cycle 7 day 1. Samples were obtained from an open-label, multicenter, first-in-human phase I dose-escalation trial of ivuxolimab. Adults with locally advanced or metastatic melanoma, renal cell, hepatocellular, or head and neck squamous cell carcinoma were enrolled in the trial. Before TCR sequencing, CD4+ T cells and CD8+ T cells from peripheral blood were sorted into separate populations. Trimmed from V: 8 bases; trimmed from J: 6 bases; junction bases lacking a gene match: 6. The germline V gene supplies CDR1 SGHAT and CDR2 FQNNGV. CDR3 length: 15 amino acids, cysteine to phenylalanine. The kept DNA is CDR3 alone, 45 bases in frame from the first base. Comment on this clone: Its specific antigen is unknown. Per-base quality was not reported, and no clone a single base away is much larger than it.

Genomic DNA was extracted from sorted cells for sequencing of the TCRbeta CDR3 region. TCRbeta CDR3 regions were sequenced using the immunoSEQ Assay. TCRdb retrieved this table from immuneACCESS and kept in-frame rearrangements only. Not all clones are present; in checked studies, unresolved V genes account for under half, and no reason is known for the remainder. A total of some 35,000 clones appear in this sample, approximately 80% of them only once. Around 20% of the sample rests with the top ten. Sequencing used CD4+ or CD8+ T cells sorted from blood, obtained in a trial of the OX40 agonist ivuxolimab. This clonotype was obtained from an adult with an advanced solid tumor such as melanoma, head and neck, liver or kidney cancer. The chain is encoded by TRBV11-2 joined to TRBJ2-1; 14 bases in the middle match TRBD2. The CDR3 sequence is CASSRGLAGVNEQFF. The sequence in DNA is TGTGCCAGCTCCAGGGGACTAGCGGGGGTCAATGAGCAGTTCTTC.